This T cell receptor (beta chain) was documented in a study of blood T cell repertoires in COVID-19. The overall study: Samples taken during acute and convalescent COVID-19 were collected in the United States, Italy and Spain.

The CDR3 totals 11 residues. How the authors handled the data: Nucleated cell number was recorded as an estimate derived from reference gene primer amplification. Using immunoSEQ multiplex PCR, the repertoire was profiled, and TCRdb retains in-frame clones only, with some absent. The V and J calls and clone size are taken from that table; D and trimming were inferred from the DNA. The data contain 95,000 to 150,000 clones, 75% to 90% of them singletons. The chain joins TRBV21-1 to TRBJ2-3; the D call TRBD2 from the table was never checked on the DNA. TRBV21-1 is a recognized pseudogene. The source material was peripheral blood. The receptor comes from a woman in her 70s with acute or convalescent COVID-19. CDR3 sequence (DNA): TGTGCCAGGAAACACGGGGATACGCAGTATTTT. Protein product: CARKHGDTQYF.